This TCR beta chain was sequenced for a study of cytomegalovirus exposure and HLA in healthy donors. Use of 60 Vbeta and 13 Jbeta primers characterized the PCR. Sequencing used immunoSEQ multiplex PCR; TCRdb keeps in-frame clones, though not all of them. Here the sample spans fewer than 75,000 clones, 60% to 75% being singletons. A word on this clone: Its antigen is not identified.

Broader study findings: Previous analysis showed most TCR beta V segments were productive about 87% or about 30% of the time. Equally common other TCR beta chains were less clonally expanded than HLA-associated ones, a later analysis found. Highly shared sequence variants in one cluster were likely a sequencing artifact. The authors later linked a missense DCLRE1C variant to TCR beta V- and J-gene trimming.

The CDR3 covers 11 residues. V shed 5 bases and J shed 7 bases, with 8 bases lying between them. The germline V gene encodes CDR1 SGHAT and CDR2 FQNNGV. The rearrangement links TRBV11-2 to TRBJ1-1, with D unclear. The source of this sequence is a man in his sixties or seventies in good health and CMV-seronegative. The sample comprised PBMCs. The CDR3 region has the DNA TGTGCCAGCAGCCCCCGAGGTGAAGCTTTCTTT. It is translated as CASSPRGEAFF.